Reported below is one T cell receptor (beta chain). Study processing details: Quantification of nucleated cells was approximated via reference gene primer amplification. Clones were read by immunoSEQ multiplex PCR, and TCRdb kept only the in-frame ones, dropping some. V and J calls and clone size are as listed in that table; D and trimming were resolved from the DNA. The sample shows around 310,000 clones, around 89% of them seen only once. This entry belongs to a study of blood T cell repertoires in COVID-19. CDR3 length: 13 residues. Trimming stripped 10 bases from V and 7 bases from J, with 19 bases between. CDR1 and CDR2 (germline): MDHEN, SYDVKM.

The source is a woman aged 60 to 75 with acute or convalescent COVID-19. The sample was peripheral blood. The gene calls are TRBV28 and TRBJ1-2; D gene ambiguous. The CDR3, as DNA: TGTGCCACTATACTAGTGAGAGGTGGTGGCTACACCTTC. Its translation: CATILVRGGGYTF.